Presented here are 18 T cell receptor beta chains from one specimen sequenced in a study of blood T cell repertoires in COVID-19. The method was immunoSEQ multiplex PCR; TCRdb's version includes in-frame clones alone and lacks a portion of them. The sample carries some 98,000 clones, roughly 80% recorded once. The sample comprised peripheral blood. Every receptor here comes from a man in his sixties or seventies with active or convalescent COVID-19.

The chain recombines TRBV19 with TRBJ2-7; 12 positions agree with TRBD2. Per the germline V gene, CDR1 is LNHDA and CDR2 is SQIVND (reference sequence). The CDR3 covers 14 residues. The V segment lost 5 bases and the J segment 2 bases; nucleotides outside the gene matches: 1. CDR3 sequence (DNA): TGTGCCAGTAGTGGGACTAGCGGGCCCTACGAGCAGTACTTC. Its translation is CASSGTSGPYEQYF.

The chain recombines TRBV4-1 with TRBJ2-1, with 12 bases lining up with TRBD2. Germline V gene sequence: CDR1 MGHRA, CDR2 YSYEKL. The CDR3 loop spans 18 amino acids. V trimming: 0 bases; J trimming: 4 bases; junction bases outside the gene matches: 7. The CDR3 coding sequence is TGCGCCAGCAGCCAAGATGCCCCGGGACTAGCGGGTTACAATGAGCAGTTCTTC. Protein product: CASSQDAPGLAGYNEQFF.

This sequence joins TRBV19 and TRBJ1-2; TRBD1 agrees at 8 bases. Germline assignment: CDR1 LNHDA and CDR2 SQIVND (reference sequence). The V and J ends lost 6 bases and 3 bases, in that order; junction bases with no gene match: 6. The CDR3 contains 14 residues. The CDR3 sequence: CASRRTGRDYGYTF. The CDR3 coding sequence is TGTGCCAGTAGAAGGACAGGGCGGGACTATGGCTACACCTTC.

The chain is built from TRBV18 and TRBJ1-1; 8 nucleotides line up with TRBD1. Per germline, CDR1 KGHSH and CDR2 LQKENI. V was pared by 1 base and J by 1 base, with 2 bases of the junction left unmatched. The CDR3 has 15 residues. The CDR3 loop is CASSPQTGENTEAFF. The CDR3 DNA reads TGTGCCAGCTCACCACAGACAGGGGAGAACACTGAAGCTTTCTTT. The full variable domain, rest sourced from reference TRBV18 and TRBJ1-1, is NAGVMQNPRHLVRRRGQEARLRCSPMKGHSHVYWYRQLPEEGLKFMVYLQKENIIDESGMPKERFSAEFPKEGPSILRIQQVVRGDSAAYFCASSPQTGENTEAFFGQGTRLTVV.

The chain recombines TRBV4-1 with TRBJ2-3; D perhaps matches TRBD2 (6 bases). This CDR3 comprises 15 residues. The V end was cut by 3 bases, the J end by 4 bases, with 14 bases between. Germline CDR1 MGHRA, CDR2 YSYEKL. CDR3 in amino acids: CASSQFWRDADTQYF. CDR3 nucleotide sequence: TGCGCCAGCAGCCAGTTCTGGCGGGACGCAGATACGCAGTATTTT.

The chain has TRBV6-5 and TRBJ1-4, with a possible D match to TRBD1 (6 bases). The CDR3 has 13 residues. Trimming removed 4 bases from V and 11 bases from J, with 14 bases in between. Germline V gene data show CDR1 as MNHEY and CDR2 as SVGAGI. CDR3 sequence (DNA): TGTGCCAGCAGTTCAGACAGGATTGGGAAACTGTTTTTT. Its protein is CASSSDRIGKLFF.

This chain uses TRBV2 with TRBJ2-7; 13 positions match TRBD2. The CDR3 runs to 15 residues. The germline V gene has CDR1 SNHLY and CDR2 FYNNEI. The ends lost 8 bases at V and 5 bases at J; junction bases unmatched: 9. The CDR3 here is CASQKLAGGPHEQYF. DNA of the CDR3: TGTGCCAGCCAGAAACTAGCGGGGGGGCCGCACGAGCAGTACTTC.

This clone was counted only a few times. This chain connects TRBV3-1 (or the pseudogene TRBV3-2) to TRBJ1-2; possibly TRBD1 for D (6 bases). There are 13 residues in the CDR3. V was cut by 6 bases and J by 5 bases, with 13 bases left in between. CDR1 and CDR2 from the germline V gene are LGHDT and YNNKEL (reference sequence). Written as DNA, the CDR3 is TGTGCCAGCAGACCAGGGGCCTATTATGGCTACACCTTC. It codes for CASRPGAYYGYTF.

The chain recombines TRBV9 with TRBJ1-1, with a tentative D call TRBD1 (5 bases). V was clipped by 1 base and J by 0 bases, with 13 bases between them. The CDR3 sequence is 16 residues long. In germline, CDR1 is SGDLS, CDR2 YYNGEE. CDR3 residues: CASSVTPGLLNTEAFF. The CDR3 DNA sequence: TGTGCCAGCAGCGTAACCCCGGGACTGTTGAACACTGAAGCTTTCTTT.

The J gene is TRBJ2-3, the V gene TRBV19, with D possibly being TRBD2 (5 bases). The CDR3 runs to 13 residues. Trimming left V 5 bases short and J 8 bases short, with 14 bases between. Germline-derived CDR1 and CDR2 are LNHDA and SQIVND (reference sequence). For the CDR3, the DNA is TGTGCCAGTAGTCCCGGGGAGCAGGCTACGCAGTATTTT. It translates to CASSPGEQATQYF.

Relative to its sample, this clone is medium-sized. This chain links TRBV12-3 or TRBV12-4 with TRBJ1-4; unclear D gene. The CDR3 covers 12 residues. V lost 6 bases, J lost 6 bases, and 8 bases lay in between. This CDR3 reads CASRRLDEKLFF. CDR3 sequence (DNA): TGTGCCAGCAGGCGGCTCGATGAAAAACTGTTTTTT.

This clone has more than one count but fewer than ten. The chain combines TRBV24-1 with TRBJ2-2, with 7 bases aligning to TRBD1. Germline trimming cut 8 bases from V and 3 bases from J; bases unmatched to any gene: 11. Germline assignment: CDR1 KGHDR and CDR2 SFDVKD. This CDR3 is built from 16 residues. The CDR3 nucleotides read TGTGCCACCACCCCCCAACTGGGACAGTACACCGGGGAGCTGTTTTTT. It translates to CATTPQLGQYTGELFF.

This clone appeared a single time. The chain employs TRBV24-1 and TRBJ2-3, with TRBD1 matching 7 bases. CDR3 length equals 14 residues. Per germline, CDR1 KGHDR and CDR2 SFDVKD. J gave up 8 bases and V 6 bases, and 10 bases lay outside the gene matches. CDR3 amino acids: CATSPSGGRGTQYF. In DNA, the CDR3 is TGTGCCACCAGTCCATCAGGGGGAAGGGGTACGCAGTATTTT.

The chain combines TRBV10-3 with TRBJ2-5; possible D gene TRBD1, 6 bases. The length of the CDR3 is 15 residues. Germline loops: CDR1 ENHRY, CDR2 SYGVKD. The germline V and J ends were trimmed by 3 bases and 2 bases, with 13 bases remaining between them. In nucleotides, the CDR3 is TGTGCCATCAGTGACAACAGGGTCGGGCAAGAGACCCAGTACTTC. This sequence encodes CAISDNRVGQETQYF.

The chain employs TRBV2 and TRBJ1-2; D possibly corresponds to TRBD1 (5 bases). V lost 3 bases and J 0 bases, leaving 8 bases between the germline ends. Germline V CDR1 and CDR2: SNHLY, FYNNEI. CDR3 length equals 14 residues. CDR3 sequence reads: CASSEQGTNYGYTF. The CDR3 DNA reads TGTGCCAGCAGTGAGCAGGGCACTAACTATGGCTACACCTTC.

This chain links TRBV6-5 with TRBJ2-4; tentatively, D is TRBD2 (5 bases). CDR1 MNHEY and CDR2 SVGAGI come from the germline V gene. CDR3 size: 13 residues. V was trimmed by 0 bases and J by 6 bases, leaving 6 bases between them. As DNA, the CDR3 is TGTGCCAGCAGTTACTCGAGGGCAAACATTCAGTACTTC. It is translated as CASSYSRANIQYF.

The chain employs TRBV19 and TRBJ1-1; D remains ambiguous. The CDR3 loop spans 13 amino acids. Germline CDR1 reads LNHDA; CDR2 reads SQIVND (reference sequence). V gave up 3 bases and J gave up 0 bases, with 5 bases separating them. Here the CDR3 reads CASSISVNTEAFF. The CDR3 DNA reads as TGTGCCAGTAGTATCTCGGTGAACACTGAAGCTTTCTTT. Full variable domain (missing parts from reference TRBV19 and TRBJ1-1): DGGITQSPKYLFRKEGQNVTLSCEQNLNHDAMYWYRQDPGQGLRLIYYSQIVNDFQKGDIAEGYSVSREKKESFPLTVTSAQKNPTAFYLCASSISVNTEAFFGQGTRLTVV.

Remarks on this clone: The sample has other DNA sequences that encode this CDR3 too. This chain uses TRBV5-1 with TRBJ2-1, with D unresolved. Germline loops: CDR1 SGHRS, CDR2 YFSETQ. V lost 5 bases to trimming and J lost 0 bases, with 3 bases between them. This CDR3 is 12 amino acids long. The chain's CDR3 is CASSLSYNEQFF. The CDR3 DNA follows: TGCGCCAGCAGTCTCTCCTACAATGAGCAGTTCTTC. Drawing the rest from reference TRBV5-1 and TRBJ2-1, the complete variable domain is KAGVTQTPRYLIKTRGQQVTLSCSPISGHRSVSWYQQTPGQGLQFLFEYFSETQRNKGNFPGRFSGRQFSNSRSEMNVSTLELGDSALYLCASSLSYNEQFFGPGTRLTVL.